Reported below is one T cell receptor beta chain. This sample was included in a study of blood T cell repertoires in COVID-19. About the research overall: Samples representing acute and convalescent COVID-19 were sourced from the United States, Italy and Spain.

Some clones are missing from TCRdb's copy, which holds only in-frame ones; the method was immunoSEQ multiplex PCR. The sample lists about 250,000 clones, about 80% occurring once. The length of the CDR3 is 14 residues. Germline CDR1 SGHDT, CDR2 YYEEEE. V gave up 6 bases and J gave up 2 bases, with 15 bases separating them. Sequences were obtained from peripheral blood. The clonotype was recovered from a man aged 45 to 65 with active or convalescent COVID-19. The chain recombines TRBV5-6 with TRBJ2-7; D might be TRBD1 (6 bases). The CDR3 bases are TGTGCCAGCACGACACAGGGCCTTCCCTACGAGCAGTACTTC. Its protein product is CASTTQGLPYEQYF.